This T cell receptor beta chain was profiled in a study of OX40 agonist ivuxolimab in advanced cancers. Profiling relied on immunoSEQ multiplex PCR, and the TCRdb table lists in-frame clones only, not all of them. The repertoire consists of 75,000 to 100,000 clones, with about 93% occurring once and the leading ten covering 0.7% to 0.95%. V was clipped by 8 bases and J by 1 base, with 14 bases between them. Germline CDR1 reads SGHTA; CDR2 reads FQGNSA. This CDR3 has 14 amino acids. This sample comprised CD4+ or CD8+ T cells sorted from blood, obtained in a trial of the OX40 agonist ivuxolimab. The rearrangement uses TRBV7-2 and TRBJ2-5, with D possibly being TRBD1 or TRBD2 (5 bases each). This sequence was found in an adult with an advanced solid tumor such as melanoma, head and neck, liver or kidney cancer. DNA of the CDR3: TGTGCCAGCGCCGGGACCTTGTCCCAAGAGACCCAGTACTTC. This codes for CASAGTLSQETQYF.